These T cell receptor beta chains were read from a single sample in a study of blood T cells in healthy people across ages. TCRdb reanalysed the 5' RACE reads using MiXCR and keeps one entry per CDR3 protein. The table records over a million distinct CDR3 sequences, around 27% of them present only once. The same data also contributed to another study, on T cells of mothers and their children.

Sequenced: blood. The source is a girl aged 2 to 10 in good health. Both conserved end residues are part of each CDR3. The order of the fields is D gene, V gene, clone size, J gene, CDR3 DNA, CDR3 protein. A D gene is named only where the DNA matches it firmly. Only part of the rows carry a size: once, few, many, or a class if the clone is expanded.

.	TRBV11-2	.	TRBJ1-4	TGTGCCAGCAGCGAACGTAATGAAAAACTGTTTTTT	CASSERNEKLFF
.	TRBV19	.	TRBJ1-4	TGTGCCAGTAGTCCTGAGGACAGTTTTAATGAAAAACTGTTTTTT	CASSPEDSFNEKLFF
TRBD2	TRBV20-1	.	TRBJ2-2	TGCAGTGCTAGAGAACGCGGGAGATTCAACGGGGAGCTGTTTTTT	CSARERGRFNGELFF
TRBD1	TRBV25-1	.	TRBJ1-5	TGTGCCACAGCAGACAAGGGGGCCTATCAGCCCCAGCATTTT	CATADKGAYQPQHF
.	TRBV4-1	.	TRBJ2-7	TGCGCCAGCAGCCAAGGGGGGGAATACGAGCAGTACTTC	CASSQGGEYEQYF
.	TRBV29-1	few	TRBJ2-6	TGCAGCGTTGGTCTCGCGGGCATAGGCGGGGCCAACGTCCTGACTTTC	CSVGLAGIGGANVLTF
.	TRBV11-2	many	TRBJ2-7	TGTGCCAGCAGCTCATCCGACTCCTACGAGCAGTACTTC	CASSSSDSYEQYF
.	TRBV6-2/TRBV6-3	few	TRBJ2-5	TGTGCCAGCAGTTACTCCATATCGGGCGACGGGGAGACCCAGTACTTC	CASSYSISGDGETQYF
.	TRBV12-3/TRBV12-4	few	TRBJ2-7	TGTGCCAGCAGTTTACCAGGGGCCCACGAGCAGTACTTC	CASSLPGAHEQYF
.	TRBV29-1	.	TRBJ2-7	TGCAGCGTCACTGACACCTACGAGCAGTACTTC	CSVTDTYEQYF
.	TRBV18	few	TRBJ1-2	TGTGCCAGCTCACTTGACGCAGGGGCGCCCCATGGCTACACCTTC	CASSLDAGAPHGYTF
.	TRBV15	many	TRBJ2-7	TGTGCCACCAGCCTGACCCCCGAGGGGTCCTACGAGCAGTACTTC	CATSLTPEGSYEQYF
TRBD1	TRBV7-3	few	TRBJ2-2	TGTGCCAGCAGCTTTGGACAGGGAGCGCTGTTTTTT	CASSFGQGALFF
.	TRBV20-1	.	TRBJ2-7	TGCAGTGTCTCGGGCCCTAGCTCCTACGAGCAGTACTTC	CSVSGPSSYEQYF
TRBD1	TRBV28	.	TRBJ1-1	TGTGCCAGCAGTCCCGCCAGGGGGAGAACTGAAGCTTTCTTT	CASSPARGRTEAFF
.	TRBV14	.	TRBJ2-7	TGTGCCAGCAGCCAAGATCGCCGGATGGGGAGAGGGAACAACGAGCAGTACTTC	CASSQDRRMGRGNNEQYF
.	TRBV28	.	TRBJ2-3	TGTGCCAGCAGTTCACGGACAGCCGGTACGCAGTATTTT	CASSSRTAGTQYF